A selection of T cell receptor beta chains follows, all from one sample in a study of blood T cells in healthy people across ages. TCRdb itself ran the 5' RACE reads through MiXCR, one entry per CDR3 protein. The data show about 800,000 distinct CDR3 sequences, 20% to 25% seen once. This sample was also put to use in a study of T cells of mothers and their children.

What was sequenced was blood. The receptors come from a boy aged 10-17 years in good health. The conserved cysteine and the conserved F or W are not part of the CDR3 here.

j_gene: TRBJ2-7
v_gene: TRBV6-5
CDR3aa: ASSYDRVSEQY

j_gene: TRBJ1-5
v_gene: TRBV7-2
CDR3aa: ASSPQGRVNNQPQH

j_gene: -
v_gene: TRBV7-9
CDR3aa: ASSFGGGPTYEQY

j_gene: TRBJ1-4
v_gene: TRBV25-1
CDR3aa: ASSESGFGEKLF

j_gene: TRBJ1-5
v_gene: TRBV28
CDR3aa: ASSQPYRDNQPQH

j_gene: TRBJ2-5
v_gene: TRBV9
CDR3aa: ASSVDEGETQY

j_gene: TRBJ2-5
v_gene: TRBV20-1
CDR3aa: SAGGPPTQETQY

j_gene: TRBJ1-4
v_gene: TRBV7-9
CDR3aa: ASSRGEEDEKLF

j_gene: TRBJ2-1
v_gene: TRBV12-3/TRBV12-4
CDR3aa: ASSLGGLAGELNEQF

j_gene: TRBJ2-3
v_gene: TRBV7-2
CDR3aa: ASSLSTMDTQY

j_gene: TRBJ1-1
v_gene: TRBV29-1
CDR3aa: SVPRDRGWSTEAF

j_gene: TRBJ2-3
v_gene: TRBV29-1
CDR3aa: SVSSVNGADTQY

j_gene: TRBJ2-7
v_gene: TRBV10-1
CDR3aa: ASSEIGDWREGLEQY

j_gene: TRBJ2-2
v_gene: TRBV4-3
CDR3aa: ASSQETPNTGELF

j_gene: TRBJ1-4
v_gene: TRBV5-6
CDR3aa: ASSLGGKLF

j_gene: TRBJ2-6
v_gene: TRBV20-1
CDR3aa: SARLKGGGASGANVLT

j_gene: TRBJ1-4
v_gene: TRBV29-1
CDR3aa: SGRTGTGEEKLF

j_gene: TRBJ1-6
v_gene: TRBV4-1
CDR3aa: ASSQDKDWVIPLH

j_gene: TRBJ1-1
v_gene: TRBV5-1
CDR3aa: ASSLEGLGTEAF

j_gene: TRBJ1-2
v_gene: TRBV7-8
CDR3aa: ASSLTGFTGYT

j_gene: TRBJ1-1
v_gene: TRBV5-1
CDR3aa: ASSLGPGLLTEAF

j_gene: TRBJ2-5
v_gene: TRBV12-5
CDR3aa: ASGLAQGPSAYETQY

j_gene: TRBJ1-4
v_gene: TRBV7-3
CDR3aa: ASSLRPGRGEKLF

j_gene: TRBJ2-1
v_gene: TRBV11-2
CDR3aa: ASSLEGRRSSYNEQF

j_gene: TRBJ2-7
v_gene: TRBV7-9
CDR3aa: ASSKSDRAYEQY

j_gene: TRBJ2-7
v_gene: TRBV6-2/TRBV6-3
CDR3aa: ASSYNPSYEQY

j_gene: TRBJ2-6
v_gene: TRBV29-1
CDR3aa: SVEGSSGANVLT

j_gene: TRBJ1-2
v_gene: TRBV28
CDR3aa: ASSAPERTGVYT

j_gene: TRBJ1-2
v_gene: TRBV30
CDR3aa: AWETGGDGYT

j_gene: TRBJ1-5
v_gene: TRBV20-1
CDR3aa: SASDPLIGYDNQPQH

j_gene: TRBJ2-5
v_gene: TRBV2
CDR3aa: ASYWGQETQY

j_gene: TRBJ1-1
v_gene: TRBV28
CDR3aa: ATGGGDTEAF

j_gene: TRBJ1-4
v_gene: TRBV6-5
CDR3aa: ASMRDRAEKLF

j_gene: TRBJ1-2
v_gene: TRBV29-1
CDR3aa: SVLETGYGYT

j_gene: TRBJ2-4
v_gene: TRBV14
CDR3aa: ASSLGSGTGENIQY

j_gene: TRBJ2-1
v_gene: TRBV7-9
CDR3aa: ASSSLGEQF